The 13 T cell receptor beta chains below come from one sample, sequenced in a study of blood T cell repertoires in COVID-19. Libraries were prepared by immunoSEQ multiplex PCR; TCRdb keeps only in-frame clonotypes and omits some of them. The sample records around 220,000 clones, 82% being singletons. Sequenced: peripheral blood. The receptors were gathered from a woman aged 80 or over with COVID-19, enrolled during active disease.

The chain recombines TRBV6-2 or TRBV6-3 with TRBJ2-7; TRBD1 matches 9 bases. J was trimmed by 5 bases and V by 6 bases; bases with no gene match: 14. CDR3 length: 16 residues. CDR1 is MNHEY and CDR2 is SVGEGT in the germline V gene. CDR3 nucleotide sequence: TGTGCCAGCAGCTCATCGTCGGGGACAGGGTATCACGAGCAGTACTTC. It is translated as CASSSSSGTGYHEQYF.

V and J are TRBV6-5 and TRBJ1-2, with 7 bases lining up with TRBD1. With V trimmed by 5 bases and J by 7 bases, 10 bases remained unmatched. The CDR3 totals 14 residues. Germline loops: CDR1 MNHEY, CDR2 SVGAGI. This CDR3 reads CASSRPLGTVGYTF. The CDR3, as DNA: TGTGCCAGCAGTAGACCTTTGGGGACAGTTGGCTACACCTTC.

The genes are TRBV3-1 (or the pseudogene TRBV3-2) and TRBJ1-4; the D gene is possibly TRBD1 (5 bases). V shed 3 bases and J shed 7 bases, with 12 bases lying between them. This CDR3 spans 14 amino acids. Germline values: CDR1 LGHDT, CDR2 YNNKEL (reference sequence). This chain's CDR3 is CASSHISRGEKLFF. CDR3 coding DNA: TGTGCCAGCAGCCATATTTCTAGGGGTGAAAAACTGTTTTTT.

The CDR3 reads CASSPTGNTGELFF. For the CDR3, the DNA is TGTGCCAGCAGCCCGACAGGGAACACCGGGGAGCTGTTTTTT. The chain uses TRBV7-3 and TRBJ2-2; tentative D call: TRBD1 (6 bases). Trimming cost V 5 bases and J 1 base, with 8 bases left between them. Germline V gene data show CDR1 as SGHTA and CDR2 as FQGTGA. The CDR3 consists of 14 residues.

The chain joins TRBV5-6 to TRBJ1-2; weak D call: TRBD1 (5 bases). This CDR3 is 15 amino acids long. Trimming took off 2 bases at V and 4 bases at J, with 15 bases between the two ends. The germline V gene has CDR1 SGHDT and CDR2 YYEEEE. CDR3 coding DNA: TGTGCCAGCAGCTTTTTAAAGGGGCCGACCTATGGCTACACCTTC. Residues: CASSFLKGPTYGYTF.

This clone has a single count. The V call is TRBV4-1, the J call TRBJ1-4, with TRBD1 identical over 7 bases. CDR1 and CDR2 (germline): MGHRA, YSYEKL. The CDR3 has 15 residues. V lost 4 bases, J lost 0 bases, and 2 bases stayed unmatched. The CDR3 DNA sequence: TGCGCCAGCAGCCGTGGACAGGCAACTAATGAAAAACTGTTTTTT. It yields the protein CASSRGQATNEKLFF.

This clone occurred a few times. The rearrangement links TRBV7-9 to TRBJ2-7, with D possibly TRBD1 on 6 matching bases. CDR3 length: 13 amino acids. V was trimmed by 10 bases and J by 0 bases, leaving 13 bases between them. Germline V gives CDR1 SEHNR, CDR2 FQNEAQ (reference sequence). The CDR3 region is CAIRDKYSYEQYF. The DNA for the CDR3 is TGTGCCATTCGGGACAAGTACTCCTACGAGCAGTACTTC. The whole variable domain, remainder taken from reference TRBV7-9 and TRBJ2-7, is DTGVSQNPRHKITKRGQNVTFRCDPISEHNRLYWYRQTLGQGPEFLTYFQNEAQLEKSRLLSDRFSAERPKGSFSTLEIQRTEQGDSAMYLCAIRDKYSYEQYFGPGTRLTVT.

The J gene is TRBJ2-5, the V gene TRBV7-9; TRBD1 is a possible D gene (5 bases). From germline, CDR1 is SEHNR and CDR2 FQNEAQ (reference sequence). The CDR3 totals 16 residues. V lost 6 bases and J 0 bases, leaving 17 bases between the germline ends. CDR3 nucleotide sequence: TGTGCCAGCAGTGTGTTAAACACAGGCTACCAAGAGACCCAGTACTTC. It encodes CASSVLNTGYQETQYF.

CDR3 DNA sequence: TGTGCCAGCAGCTCCGGACAGGGGGCCGAGACCCAGTACTTC. Protein product: CASSSGQGAETQYF. This rearrangement joins TRBV11-3 to TRBJ2-5; 11 positions agree with TRBD1. V was clipped by 4 bases and J by 5 bases; unmatched bases: 3. The CDR3 extends over 14 amino acids. Looked up from germline, CDR1 is SGHNT and CDR2 is YENEEA.

The J gene is TRBJ2-4, the V gene TRBV29-1; 8 positions agree with TRBD1. The CDR3 loop spans 12 amino acids. In germline, CDR1 is SQVTM, CDR2 ANQGSEA. The V segment lost 4 bases and the J segment 8 bases; nucleotides outside the gene matches: 4. The CDR3 reads CSVVGTGYIQYF. The CDR3 region has the DNA TGCAGCGTTGTAGGGACAGGCTACATTCAGTACTTC. Together with reference TRBV29-1 and TRBJ2-4, the CDR3 gives the full variable domain: SAVISQKPSRDICQRGTSLTIQCQVDSQVTMMFWYRQQPGQSLTLIATANQGSEATYESGFVIDKFPISRPNLTFSTLTVSNMSPEDSSIYLCSVVGTGYIQYFGAGTRLSVL.

The chain couples TRBV14 to TRBJ2-1; unclear D gene. CDR3 length equals 16 residues. Looked up from germline, CDR1 is SGHDN and CDR2 is FVKESK. V was clipped by 4 bases and J by 0 bases, with 13 bases between them. The CDR3 DNA reads as TGTGCCAGCAGCCGCGGCGCCCCGAGCTCCTACAATGAGCAGTTCTTC. Its protein is CASSRGAPSSYNEQFF.

The J gene is TRBJ1-2, the V gene TRBV28; TRBD1 is a possible D gene (6 bases). V gave up 3 bases and J gave up 0 bases, with 17 bases separating them. CDR3 size: 17 residues. Germline CDR1 and CDR2: MDHEN and SYDVKM. The CDR3 coding sequence is TGTGCCAGCAGTTTCCCAGGGACAATCAATTCTAACTATGGCTACACCTTC. Protein product: CASSFPGTINSNYGYTF.

With regard to this clone: A junction boundary mismatches the germline segment, possibly from a read error. The chain couples TRBV6-5 to TRBJ2-7; D gene uncertain. Germline V gene sequence: CDR1 MNHEY, CDR2 SVGAGI. This CDR3 contains 13 residues. CDR3 sequence reads: CASSDSSSYEQYF. In DNA form, the CDR3 reads TGTGCCAGCAGTGACTCCAGCTCCTACGAGCAGTACTTC.